Each of the 15 T cell receptor beta chains below was sequenced from the same sample in a study of shared clonotypes between healthy human individuals. Only in-frame clones appear in the TCRdb table, and some are missing; sequencing was by immunoSEQ multiplex PCR. Found here are about 490,000 clones, around 79% of them singletons; the top ten hold approximately 12%. The material sequenced was PBMCs. All receptors come from a woman in her forties in good health. Some clones in this sample may be carry-over from other donors' samples.

This clone turned up a few times. This chain links TRBV11-3 with TRBJ1-1; the match to TRBD1 covers 8 bases. Trimming removed 5 bases from V and 3 bases from J; junction bases left unmatched: 5. The CDR3 has 14 amino acids. The germline V gene has CDR1 SGHNT and CDR2 YENEEA. This CDR3 reads CASSPGQGHTEAFF. The CDR3 DNA sequence: TGTGCCAGCAGCCCCGGACAGGGACACACTGAAGCTTTCTTT.

This clone came up once. V gene TRBV7-9 combines with J gene TRBJ1-1, with D possibly TRBD1 on 5 matching bases. With 5 bases removed from V and 6 bases from J, the gap between germline ends came to 16 bases. Germline V gives CDR1 SEHNR, CDR2 FQNEAQ (reference sequence). This CDR3 is 14 amino acids long. CDR3 residues: CASSHDMGVSEAFF. The CDR3 DNA reads as TGTGCCAGCAGCCACGACATGGGGGTATCTGAAGCTTTCTTT.

The V gene is TRBV7-9, the J gene TRBJ2-5; perhaps TRBD1 as D (5 bases). The CDR3 has 14 amino acids. Germline CDR1 and CDR2: SEHNR and FQNEAQ (reference sequence). Trimming took 3 bases from V and 1 from J, leaving 9 bases between them. The DNA for the CDR3 is TGTGCCAGCAGCTTTGGAACAGGCCAAGAGACCCAGTACTTC. It codes for CASSFGTGQETQYF.

The chain uses TRBV9 and TRBJ2-5; perhaps TRBD2 as D (6 bases). Germline V gives CDR1 SGDLS, CDR2 YYNGEE. Trimming left V 0 bases short and J 5 bases short, with 17 bases between. This CDR3 has 16 amino acids. CDR3 residues: CASSVEVGGVLETQYF. The CDR3 nucleotides read TGTGCCAGCAGCGTAGAGGTGGGGGGAGTATTGGAGACCCAGTACTTC.

The CDR3 bases are TGTGCCAGCAGCCCTTCCGGGACACTATCCACCGGGGAGCTGTTTTTT. Translating gives CASSPSGTLSTGELFF. The gene calls are TRBV9 and TRBJ2-2; D might be TRBD1 (6 bases). The V end lost 4 bases, the J end lost 4 bases, and 17 bases lay between the germline ends. The CDR3 is made up of 16 amino acids. Germline values: CDR1 SGDLS, CDR2 YYNGEE.

A single count supports this clone. V is TRBV5-1 and J is TRBJ1-6; perhaps TRBD1 as D (6 bases). There are 14 residues in the CDR3. The germline V gene has CDR1 SGHRS and CDR2 YFSETQ. The V and J ends lost 7 bases and 6 bases respectively, with 14 bases between them. This CDR3 reads CASGSGERNSPLHF. The DNA of the CDR3 is TGCGCCAGCGGCTCAGGGGAACGTAATTCACCCCTCCACTTT.

The CDR3 region has the DNA TGTGCCAGCAGCCCCGGACTAGCGGGAGGTTATGAGCAGTTCTTC. This codes for CASSPGLAGGYEQFF. This chain links TRBV5-6 with TRBJ2-1; 14 bases align to TRBD2. The CDR3 runs to 15 residues. Per the germline V gene, CDR1 is SGHDT and CDR2 is YYEEEE. J gave up 8 bases and V 4 bases, and 5 bases lay outside the gene matches.

V gene TRBV6-1 combines with J gene TRBJ1-5; D possibly corresponds to TRBD1 (5 bases). The V end was cut by 5 bases, the J end by 8 bases, with 16 bases between. Germline-derived CDR1 and CDR2 are MNHNS and SASEGT. CDR3 size: 14 residues. This chain's CDR3 is CASSHLQAREPQHF. The CDR3 coding sequence is TGTGCCAGCAGTCACTTACAGGCCCGGGAGCCCCAGCATTTT.

This rearrangement joins TRBV7-8 to TRBJ1-5; no firm D call. V was pared by 2 bases and J by 7 bases, with 6 bases between. The CDR3 is made up of 12 amino acids. CDR1 is SGHVS, CDR2 FQNEAQ, per germline. CDR3 coding DNA: TGTGCCAGCAGCTTATTAGGACAGCCCCAGCATTTT. It translates to CASSLLGQPQHF.

The chain couples TRBV11-2 to TRBJ1-1; tentatively, D is TRBD1 (5 bases). Trimming shortened V by 5 bases and J by 2 bases, and 12 bases separated the two germline ends. The CDR3 loop spans 14 amino acids. Germline assignment: CDR1 SGHAT and CDR2 FQNNGV. In DNA, the CDR3 is TGTGCCAGCAGCGTACGGGGGTCCAACACTGAAGCTTTCTTT. Translation gives CASSVRGSNTEAFF.

This clone was seen more than once but under ten times. DNA of the CDR3: TGTGCCAGCAGCCCCGGGTGGACAGCTAACTATGGCTACACCTTC. Translation gives CASSPGWTANYGYTF. The chain uses TRBV4-2 and TRBJ1-2; the D gene is possibly TRBD1 (6 bases). The CDR3 runs to 15 residues. V shed 4 bases and J shed 0 bases, with 12 bases lying between them. Germline V CDR1 and CDR2: LGHNA, YNFKEQ.

V is TRBV10-2 and J is TRBJ2-7, with unresolved D. Looked up from germline, CDR1 is WSHSY and CDR2 is SAAADI. V lost 4 bases and J lost 3, with 13 bases in between. The CDR3 is 14 residues long. This chain's CDR3 is CASSGGLALYEQYF. DNA for the CDR3: TGCGCCAGCAGTGGCGGTTTGGCGCTCTACGAGCAGTACTTC.

CDR3 protein: CASSQVNGAGGANVLTF. CDR3 coding DNA: TGTGCCAGCAGCCAAGTAAACGGGGCGGGTGGGGCCAACGTCCTGACTTTC. This chain joins TRBV4-2 and TRBJ2-6; D possibly uses TRBD1 or TRBD2 (5 bases each). CDR1 is LGHNA, CDR2 YNFKEQ, per germline. The CDR3 spans 17 residues. V lost 1 base to trimming and J lost 3 bases, with 13 bases between them.

Only a few counts were recorded for this clone. The germline gene is not matched at one end of the junction; a read error may be the cause. The chain combines TRBV29-1 with TRBJ1-1; TRBD1 is a possible D gene (6 bases). CDR1 is SQVTM, CDR2 ANQGSEA, per germline. This CDR3 has 8 residues. This chain's CDR3 is CSVDMGTF. CDR3 coding DNA: TGCAGCGTTGACATGGGGACATTT.

The rearrangement links TRBV28 to TRBJ2-7; D possibly corresponds to TRBD2 (5 bases). CDR3 length equals 12 residues. Germline V lookup: CDR1 MDHEN, CDR2 SYDVKM. The V gene lost 6 bases and the J gene lost 4 bases, with 10 bases spanning the gap. CDR3 bases: TGTGCCAGCAGGGCTAGCCGATACGAGCAGTACTTC. It translates to CASRASRYEQYF. Using reference TRBV28 and TRBJ2-7 for the parts outside the CDR3, the full variable domain is DVKVTQSSRYLVKRTGEKVFLECVQDMDHENMFWYRQDPGLGLRLIYFSYDVKMKEKGDIPEGYSVSREKKERFSLILESASTNQTSMYLCASRASRYEQYFGPGTRLTVT.